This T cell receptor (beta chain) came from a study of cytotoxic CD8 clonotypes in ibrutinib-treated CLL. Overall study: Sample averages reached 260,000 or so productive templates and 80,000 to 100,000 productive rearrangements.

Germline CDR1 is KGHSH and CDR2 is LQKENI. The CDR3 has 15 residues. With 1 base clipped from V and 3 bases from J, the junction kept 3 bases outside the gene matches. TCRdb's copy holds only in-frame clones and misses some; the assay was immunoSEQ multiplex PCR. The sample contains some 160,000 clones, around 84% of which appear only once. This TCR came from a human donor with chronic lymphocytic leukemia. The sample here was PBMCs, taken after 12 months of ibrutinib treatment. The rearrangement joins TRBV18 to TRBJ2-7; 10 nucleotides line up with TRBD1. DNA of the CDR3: TGTGCCAGCTCACCACTCCGGGACAGGGGCTACGAGCAGTACTTC. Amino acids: CASSPLRDRGYEQYF.